These 22 T cell receptor beta chains came from one sample sequenced in a study of blood T cell repertoires in COVID-19. The assay was immunoSEQ multiplex PCR, and TCRdb's table has in-frame clones only and misses some. The sample lists roughly 140,000 clones, about 88% occurring once. Input material: peripheral blood. The receptors were gathered from a human donor in a cohort sampled during active COVID-19.

CDR3 loop: CASRRTGGYGYTF. In DNA, the CDR3 is TGTGCCAGCAGGCGGACAGGGGGCTATGGCTACACCTTC. The V and J genes are TRBV3-1 (or the pseudogene TRBV3-2) and TRBJ1-2; 10 bases line up with TRBD1. The CDR3 is 13 amino acids. CDR1 and CDR2 (germline): LGHDT, YNNKEL (reference sequence). The ends lost 6 bases at V and 4 bases at J; junction bases unmatched: 2.

J is TRBJ2-7 and V is TRBV6-5; no firm D call. CDR3 size: 12 residues. Trimming cost V 2 bases and J 6 bases, with 8 bases left between them. CDR1 and CDR2 (germline): MNHEY, SVGAGI. CDR3 residues: CASSYPYGEQYF. CDR3 DNA sequence: TGTGCCAGCAGTTACCCCTACGGCGAGCAGTACTTC.

This chain connects TRBV3-1 (or the pseudogene TRBV3-2) to TRBJ1-1; D might be TRBD1 (6 bases). The CDR3 runs 14 residues. The V gene's germline CDR1 is LGHDT and CDR2 YNNKEL (reference sequence). V was pared by 3 bases and J by 4 bases, with 12 bases between. CDR3 loop: CASSHRQGTTEAFF. CDR3 DNA: TGTGCCAGCAGCCATCGGCAGGGGACCACTGAAGCTTTCTTT.

The chain uses TRBV12-2 and TRBJ2-5; the table's TRBD1 call for D was not verified on the DNA. TRBV12-2 is a documented pseudogene. The CDR3 covers 14 residues. CDR3 sequence (DNA): TGTGCAAGTCGCTTATCCCCAGGGGAAGAGACCCAGTACTTC. Amino acid sequence: CASRLSPGEETQYF.

The rearrangement joins TRBV28 to TRBJ2-2, with a possible D match to TRBD1 (5 bases). The V gene lost 4 bases and the J gene lost 3 bases, with 15 bases spanning the gap. The CDR3 spans 16 residues. CDR1 is MDHEN and CDR2 is SYDVKM in the germline V gene. CDR3 DNA sequence: TGTGCCAGCAGTTCCGGGCAGGGCCGGTACACCGGGGAGCTGTTTTTT. Translating it yields CASSSGQGRYTGELFF.

As DNA, the CDR3 is TGCGCCAGCAGCTTCGGACAGGGAGGCGAGCAGTACTTC. Protein: CASSFGQGGEQYF. V and J are TRBV5-1 and TRBJ2-7; 8 bases are shared with TRBD1. The CDR3 is 13 amino acids. Germline V gene data show CDR1 as SGHRS and CDR2 as YFSETQ. V trimming: 2 bases; J trimming: 6 bases; junction bases outside the gene matches: 4.

The chain recombines TRBV27 with TRBJ2-3; 8 bases match TRBD2. The CDR3 runs to 11 residues. Germline V gene sequence: CDR1 MNHEY, CDR2 SMNVEV (reference sequence). The CDR3 sequence is CLPGGVDTQYF. Here the CDR3 DNA reads TGTCTACCCGGGGGGGTCGATACGCAGTATTTT.

The chain has TRBV5-1 and TRBJ2-7; 8 positions agree with TRBD2. From germline, CDR1 is SGHRS and CDR2 YFSETQ. This CDR3 is 15 amino acids long. The J segment lost 0 bases and the V segment lost 10 bases, leaving 12 bases of the junction unmatched. In nucleotides, the CDR3 is TGCGCCCGCCGGGGGGGGGTGACCCACTCCTACGAGCAGTACTTC. The encoded protein is CARRGGVTHSYEQYF.

The V call is TRBV25-1, the J call TRBJ2-7; tentatively, D is TRBD1 (6 bases). Trimming shortened V by 4 bases and J by 6 bases, and 16 bases separated the two germline ends. Germline V gene sequence: CDR1 MGHDK, CDR2 SYGVNS. The CDR3 runs 14 residues. The CDR3 sequence: CASSAKLQGREQYF. The CDR3 coding sequence is TGTGCCAGCAGTGCCAAATTACAGGGTCGCGAGCAGTACTTC.

In DNA form, the CDR3 reads TGCAGCGTTGTAGGACAGGGTTTAGGAGCTTTCTTT. It is translated as CSVVGQGLGAFF. The chain has TRBV29-1 and TRBJ1-1, with 8 bases fitting TRBD1. The CDR3 sequence is 12 residues long. After removal of 4 bases from V and 10 bases from J, the junction contained 8 bases not matched to a gene. In germline, CDR1 is SQVTM, CDR2 ANQGSEA.

CDR3: CASSAGRHEQYF. As DNA, the CDR3 is TGTGCCAGCAGTGCGGGACGGCACGAGCAGTACTTC. The chain couples TRBV27 to TRBJ2-7, with D possibly being TRBD2 (6 bases). This CDR3 contains 12 residues. Germline CDR1 MNHEY, CDR2 SMNVEV (reference sequence). With 5 bases removed from V and 5 bases from J, the gap between germline ends came to 10 bases.

The V and J genes are TRBV7-6 and TRBJ2-5, with 8 bases lining up with TRBD1. Germline V lookup: CDR1 SGHVS, CDR2 FNYEAQ. V shed 5 bases and J 4 bases; nucleotides not matched to a gene: 3. This CDR3 spans 13 amino acids. The CDR3 loop reads CASSLTGGETQYF. Here the CDR3 DNA reads TGTGCCAGCAGCCTTACAGGGGGAGAGACCCAGTACTTC. The full variable domain, its missing parts supplied by reference TRBV7-6 and TRBJ2-5, is GAGVSQSPRYKVTKRGQDVALRCDPISGHVSLYWYRQALGQGPEFLTYFNYEAQQDKSGLPNDRFSAERPEGSISTLTIQRTEQRDSAMYRCASSLTGGETQYFGPGTRLLVL.

The gene calls are TRBV29-1 and TRBJ1-2, with TRBD1 matching over 8 bases. Germline V lookup: CDR1 SQVTM, CDR2 ANQGSEA. This CDR3 has 14 amino acids. Losses at the gene ends were 7 bases for V and 8 bases for J; bases not matched to a gene: 15. Here the CDR3 DNA reads TGCAGCGCCGCCCCGGGACAGGTCGGGGACGGCTACACCTTC. Protein product: CSAAPGQVGDGYTF.

CDR3 region: CASSFGRNTEAFF. The CDR3 DNA sequence: TGCGCCAGCAGCTTTGGGAGGAACACTGAAGCTTTCTTT. The J gene is TRBJ1-1, the V gene TRBV5-1; D gene ambiguous. With 2 bases removed from V and 1 base from J, the gap between germline ends came to 6 bases. Germline CDR1 reads SGHRS; CDR2 reads YFSETQ. CDR3 length equals 13 residues.

This chain links TRBV5-1 with TRBJ2-5; a possible D gene is TRBD2 (6 bases). The germline CDR1 and CDR2 sequences are SGHRS and YFSETQ. V lost 4 bases to trimming and J lost 4 bases, with 14 bases between them. The CDR3 is made up of 14 amino acids. The CDR3 DNA sequence: TGCGCCAGCAGCCCAGGGAGGTTTGCAGAGACCCAGTACTTC. Amino acids: CASSPGRFAETQYF.

On this clone itself: Other DNA sequences in the same sample also yield this CDR3. This chain links TRBV14 with TRBJ2-1, with 7 bases identical to TRBD2. The junction had 8 bases not matched to a gene; V was cut back by 5 bases and J by 7 bases. This CDR3 region has 14 residues. Germline V lookup: CDR1 SGHDN, CDR2 FVKESK. The CDR3 loop is CASSGLGVGNEQFF. The CDR3 DNA reads as TGTGCCAGCAGCGGACTAGGGGTGGGAAATGAGCAGTTCTTC.

The chain employs TRBV28 and TRBJ2-5; 10 bases map to TRBD2. Germline assignment: CDR1 MDHEN and CDR2 SYDVKM. This CDR3 has 15 amino acids. Losses at the gene ends were 8 bases for V and 5 bases for J; bases not matched to a gene: 11. CDR3 region: CASFGGSGGHETQYF. The CDR3 DNA sequence: TGTGCCAGCTTCGGGGGTAGCGGGGGGCACGAGACCCAGTACTTC.

The chain joins TRBV28 to TRBJ1-2; D may be TRBD1 (5 bases). V lost 2 bases and J 2 bases, leaving 15 bases between the germline ends. Germline CDR1 and CDR2: MDHEN and SYDVKM. This CDR3 spans 16 amino acids. CDR3 residues: CASSLGGTYTNYGYTF. The CDR3 nucleotides read TGTGCCAGCAGTTTAGGGGGGACGTATACGAACTATGGCTACACCTTC.

This chain links TRBV19 with TRBJ1-1; TRBD1 is a possible D gene (5 bases). The CDR3 consists of 14 residues. V shed 5 bases and J shed 1 base, with 11 bases lying between them. Germline V gene sequence: CDR1 LNHDA, CDR2 SQIVND (reference sequence). CDR3 loop: CASSQGLPNTEAFF. In DNA, the CDR3 is TGTGCCAGTAGTCAGGGACTGCCGAACACTGAAGCTTTCTTT.

The count of this clone is one. The chain carries TRBV19 and TRBJ2-7; TRBD2 matches at 7 bases. The germline CDR1 and CDR2 sequences are LNHDA and SQIVND (reference sequence). This CDR3 is built from 15 residues. V dropped 5 bases and J dropped 7; count of bases not matched to a gene: 14. As DNA, the CDR3 is TGTGCCAGTAGTTTAGGACTAGGCGTTATAAGTGAGCAGTACTTC. Encoded protein: CASSLGLGVISEQYF.

V gene TRBV2 combines with J gene TRBJ2-7, with D tentatively TRBD2 (6 bases). This CDR3 has 15 amino acids. Trimming removed 5 bases from V and 6 bases from J, with 20 bases in between. CDR1 is SNHLY and CDR2 is FYNNEI in the germline V gene. CDR3 sequence (DNA): TGTGCCAGCAGTCTCGCTAGCGCTAGCTTCCTCGAGCAGTACTTC. Protein sequence: CASSLASASFLEQYF.

This clone was seen just once. The rearrangement links TRBV7-2 to TRBJ2-3; TRBD2 aligns across 9 bases. Germline V gene data show CDR1 as SGHTA and CDR2 as FQGNSA. Trimming removed 0 bases from V and 3 bases from J; junction bases left unmatched: 13. The CDR3 length is 19 residues. The CDR3 loop is CASSLAPLGAGGGTDTQYF. CDR3 nucleotide sequence: TGTGCCAGCAGCTTAGCCCCCCTTGGGGCGGGAGGGGGAACAGATACGCAGTATTTT.